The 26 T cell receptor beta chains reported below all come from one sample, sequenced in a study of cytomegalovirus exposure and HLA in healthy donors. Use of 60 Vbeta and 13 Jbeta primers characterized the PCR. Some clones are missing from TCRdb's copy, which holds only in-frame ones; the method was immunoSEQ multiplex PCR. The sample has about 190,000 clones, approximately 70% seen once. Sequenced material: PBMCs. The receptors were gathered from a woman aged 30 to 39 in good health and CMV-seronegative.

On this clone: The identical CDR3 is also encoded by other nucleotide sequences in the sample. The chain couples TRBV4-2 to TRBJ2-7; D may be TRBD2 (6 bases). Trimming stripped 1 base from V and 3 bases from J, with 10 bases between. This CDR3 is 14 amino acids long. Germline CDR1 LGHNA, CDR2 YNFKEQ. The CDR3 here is CASSQGRGSYEQYF. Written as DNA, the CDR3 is TGTGCCAGCAGCCAAGGGCGGGGAAGCTACGAGCAGTACTTC.

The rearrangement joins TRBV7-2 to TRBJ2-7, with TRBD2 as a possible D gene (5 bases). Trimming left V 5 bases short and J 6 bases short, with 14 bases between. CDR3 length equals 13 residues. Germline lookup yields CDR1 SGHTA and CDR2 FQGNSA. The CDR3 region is CASSTSGGGEQYF. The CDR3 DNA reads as TGTGCCAGCAGCACCTCGGGCGGAGGCGAGCAGTACTTC.

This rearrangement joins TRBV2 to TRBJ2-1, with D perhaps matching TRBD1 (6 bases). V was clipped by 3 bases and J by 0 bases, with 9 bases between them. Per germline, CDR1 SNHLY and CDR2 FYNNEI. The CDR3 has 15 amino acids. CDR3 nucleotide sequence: TGTGCCAGCAGTGAGTTGGACAGCTCCTACAATGAGCAGTTCTTC. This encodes CASSELDSSYNEQFF.

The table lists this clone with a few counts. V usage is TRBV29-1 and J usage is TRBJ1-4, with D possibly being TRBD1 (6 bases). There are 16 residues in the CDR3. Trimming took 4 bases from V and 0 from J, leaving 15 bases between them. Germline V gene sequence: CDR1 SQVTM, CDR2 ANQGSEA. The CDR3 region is CSVAGADGPTNEKLFF. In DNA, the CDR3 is TGCAGCGTTGCAGGGGCGGACGGTCCAACTAATGAAAAACTGTTTTTT.

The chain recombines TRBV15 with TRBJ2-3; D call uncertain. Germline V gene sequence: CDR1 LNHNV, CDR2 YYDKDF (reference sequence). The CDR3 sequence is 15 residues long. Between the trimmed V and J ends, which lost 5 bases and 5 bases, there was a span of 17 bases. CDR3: CATSEVATPGDTQYF. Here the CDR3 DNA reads TGTGCCACCAGCGAAGTTGCCACCCCGGGAGATACGCAGTATTTT.

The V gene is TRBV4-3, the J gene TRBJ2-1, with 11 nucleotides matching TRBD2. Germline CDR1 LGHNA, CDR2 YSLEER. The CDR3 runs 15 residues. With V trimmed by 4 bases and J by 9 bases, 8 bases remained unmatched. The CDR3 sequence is CASSRDGTSGFEQFF. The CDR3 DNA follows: TGCGCCAGCAGCCGGGATGGGACTAGCGGATTTGAGCAGTTCTTC.

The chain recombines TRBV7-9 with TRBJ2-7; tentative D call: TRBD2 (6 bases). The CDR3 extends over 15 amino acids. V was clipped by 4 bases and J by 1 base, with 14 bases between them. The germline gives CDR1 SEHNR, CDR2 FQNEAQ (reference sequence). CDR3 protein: CASSSTGTPSYEQYF. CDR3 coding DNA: TGTGCCAGCAGCTCGACCGGGACTCCTTCCTACGAGCAGTACTTC.

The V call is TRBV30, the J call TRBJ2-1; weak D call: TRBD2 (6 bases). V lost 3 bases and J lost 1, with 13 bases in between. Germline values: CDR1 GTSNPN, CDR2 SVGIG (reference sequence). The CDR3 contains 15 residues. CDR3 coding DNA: TGTGCCTGGAGCCGGCGGAGGGGATCCTACAATGAGCAGTTCTTC. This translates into CAWSRRRGSYNEQFF.

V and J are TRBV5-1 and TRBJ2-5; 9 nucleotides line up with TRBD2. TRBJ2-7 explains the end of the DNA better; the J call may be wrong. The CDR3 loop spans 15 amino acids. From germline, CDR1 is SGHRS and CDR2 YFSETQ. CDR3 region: CASSYRSSGGYEQYF. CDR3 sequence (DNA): TGCGCCAGCAGCTACCGGAGTAGCGGGGGCTACGAGCAGTACTTC.

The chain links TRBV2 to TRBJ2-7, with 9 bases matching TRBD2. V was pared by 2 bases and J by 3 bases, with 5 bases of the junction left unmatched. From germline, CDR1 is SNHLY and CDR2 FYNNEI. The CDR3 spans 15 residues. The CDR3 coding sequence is TGTGCCAGCAGTGAACGACTAGCGGAGAGCTACGAGCAGTACTTC. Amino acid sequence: CASSERLAESYEQYF.

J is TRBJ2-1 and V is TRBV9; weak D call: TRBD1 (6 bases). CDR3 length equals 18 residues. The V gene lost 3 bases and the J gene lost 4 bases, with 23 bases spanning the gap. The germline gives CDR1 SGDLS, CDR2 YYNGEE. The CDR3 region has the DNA TGTGCCAGCAGCGAGGCCCCAGGGGCCGAAGGGTTATACAATGAGCAGTTCTTC. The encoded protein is CASSEAPGAEGLYNEQFF.

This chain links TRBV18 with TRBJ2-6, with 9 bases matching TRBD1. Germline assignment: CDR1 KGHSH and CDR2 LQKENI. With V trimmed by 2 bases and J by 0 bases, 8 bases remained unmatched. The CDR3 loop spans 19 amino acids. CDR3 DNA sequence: TGTGCCAGCTCACCAAGAGGACAGGGGAGAGACTCTGGGGCCAACGTCCTGACTTTC. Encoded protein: CASSPRGQGRDSGANVLTF.

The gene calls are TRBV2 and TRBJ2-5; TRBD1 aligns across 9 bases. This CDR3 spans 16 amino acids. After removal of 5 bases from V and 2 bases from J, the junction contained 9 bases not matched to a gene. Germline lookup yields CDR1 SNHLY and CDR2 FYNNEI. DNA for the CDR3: TGTGCCAGCAGTACCGGACAGGGGTTATGGCAAGAGACCCAGTACTTC. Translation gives CASSTGQGLWQETQYF.

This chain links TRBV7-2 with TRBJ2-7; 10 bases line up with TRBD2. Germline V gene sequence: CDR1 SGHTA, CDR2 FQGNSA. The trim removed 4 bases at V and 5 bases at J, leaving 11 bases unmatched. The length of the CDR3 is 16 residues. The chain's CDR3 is CASSSHSGGWRNEQYF. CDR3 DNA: TGTGCCAGCAGCTCCCATAGCGGGGGGTGGCGGAACGAGCAGTACTTC.

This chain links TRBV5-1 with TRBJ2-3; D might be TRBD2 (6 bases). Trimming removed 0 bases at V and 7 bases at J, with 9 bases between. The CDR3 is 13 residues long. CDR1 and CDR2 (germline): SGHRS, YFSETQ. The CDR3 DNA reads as TGCGCCAGCAGCTTGGGGGGCGGGAATACGCAGTATTTT. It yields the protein CASSLGGGNTQYF.

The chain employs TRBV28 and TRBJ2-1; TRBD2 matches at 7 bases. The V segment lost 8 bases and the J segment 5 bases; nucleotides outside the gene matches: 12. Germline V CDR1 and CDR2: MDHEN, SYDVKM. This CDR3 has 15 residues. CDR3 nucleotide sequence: TGTGCCAGCTTCTCGGGCGGGAGCGAAAACAATGAGCAGTTCTTC. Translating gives CASFSGGSENNEQFF.

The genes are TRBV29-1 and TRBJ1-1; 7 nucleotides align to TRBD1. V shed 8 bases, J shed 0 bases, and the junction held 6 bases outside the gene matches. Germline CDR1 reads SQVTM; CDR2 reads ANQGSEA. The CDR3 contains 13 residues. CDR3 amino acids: CSSNRGMNTEAFF. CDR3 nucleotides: TGCAGCTCAAACAGGGGTATGAACACTGAAGCTTTCTTT.

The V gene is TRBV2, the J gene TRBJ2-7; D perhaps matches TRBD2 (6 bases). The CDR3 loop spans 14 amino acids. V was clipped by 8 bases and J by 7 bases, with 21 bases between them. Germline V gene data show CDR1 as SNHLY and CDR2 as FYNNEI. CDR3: CASGGGARPSEQYF. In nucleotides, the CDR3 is TGTGCCAGCGGAGGCGGGGCCCGGCCGTCTGAGCAGTACTTC.

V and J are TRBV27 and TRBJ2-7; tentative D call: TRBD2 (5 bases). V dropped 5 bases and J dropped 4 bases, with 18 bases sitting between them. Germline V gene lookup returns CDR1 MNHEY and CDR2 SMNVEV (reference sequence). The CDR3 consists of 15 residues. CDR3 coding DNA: TGTGCCAGCAGTCCTTACGGTGGGAGCCTGTACGAGCAGTACTTC. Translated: CASSPYGGSLYEQYF.

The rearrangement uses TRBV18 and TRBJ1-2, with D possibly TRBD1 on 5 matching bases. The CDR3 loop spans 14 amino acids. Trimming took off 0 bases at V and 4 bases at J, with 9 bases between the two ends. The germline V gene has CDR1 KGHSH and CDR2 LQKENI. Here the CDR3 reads CASSPPGAGYGYTF. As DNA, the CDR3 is TGTGCCAGCTCACCACCAGGGGCCGGCTATGGCTACACCTTC.

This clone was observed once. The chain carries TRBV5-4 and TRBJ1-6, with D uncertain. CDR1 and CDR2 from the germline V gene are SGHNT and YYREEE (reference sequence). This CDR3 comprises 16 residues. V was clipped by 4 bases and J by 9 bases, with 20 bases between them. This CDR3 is CASSGERIRAGSPLHF. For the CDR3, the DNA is TGTGCCAGCAGCGGCGAGCGGATTAGGGCTGGTTCACCCCTCCACTTT.

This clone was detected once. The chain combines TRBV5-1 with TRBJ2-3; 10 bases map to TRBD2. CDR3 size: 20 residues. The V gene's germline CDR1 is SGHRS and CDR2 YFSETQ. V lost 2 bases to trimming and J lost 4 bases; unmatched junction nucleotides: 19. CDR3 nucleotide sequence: TGCGCCAGCAGCTTCGATCTTAGGGCTAGCGGGAGACGGTTGGCAGATACGCAGTATTTT. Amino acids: CASSFDLRASGRRLADTQYF. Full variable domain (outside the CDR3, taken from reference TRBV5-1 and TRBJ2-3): KAGVTQTPRYLIKTRGQQVTLSCSPISGHRSVSWYQQTPGQGLQFLFEYFSETQRNKGNFPGRFSGRQFSNSRSEMNVSTLELGDSALYLCASSFDLRASGRRLADTQYFGPGTRLTVL.

The CDR3 DNA follows: TGCGCCAGCAGCCCAGGACAGGGAATGGGCGAGCAGTACTTC. Protein sequence: CASSPGQGMGEQYF. V usage is TRBV4-1 and J usage is TRBJ2-7, with TRBD1 identical over 8 bases. Losses at the gene ends were 4 bases for V and 6 bases for J; bases not matched to a gene: 8. The germline V gene has CDR1 MGHRA and CDR2 YSYEKL. There are 14 residues in the CDR3.

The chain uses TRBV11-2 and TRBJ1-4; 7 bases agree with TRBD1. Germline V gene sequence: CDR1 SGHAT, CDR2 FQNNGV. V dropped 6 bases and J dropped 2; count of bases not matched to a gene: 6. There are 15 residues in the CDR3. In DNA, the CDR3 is TGTGCCAGCAGGCGTATACAGGGGACTAATGAAAAACTGTTTTTT. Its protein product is CASRRIQGTNEKLFF.

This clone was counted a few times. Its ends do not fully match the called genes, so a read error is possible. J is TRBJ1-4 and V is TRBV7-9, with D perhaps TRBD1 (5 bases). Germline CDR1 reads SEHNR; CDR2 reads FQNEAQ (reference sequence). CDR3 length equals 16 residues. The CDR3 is CSSSRNSGRETEKLFF. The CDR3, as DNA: TGTTCCAGCAGCCGAAACTCAGGGAGGGAAACCGAAAAACTGTTTTTT.

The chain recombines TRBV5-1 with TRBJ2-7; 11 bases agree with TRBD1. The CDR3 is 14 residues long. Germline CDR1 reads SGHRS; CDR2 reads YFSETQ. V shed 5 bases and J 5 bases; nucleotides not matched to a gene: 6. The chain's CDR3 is CASRTDRGLNEQYF. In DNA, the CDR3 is TGCGCCAGCAGAACGGACAGGGGGCTAAACGAGCAGTACTTC. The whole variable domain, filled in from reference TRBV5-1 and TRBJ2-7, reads KAGVTQTPRYLIKTRGQQVTLSCSPISGHRSVSWYQQTPGQGLQFLFEYFSETQRNKGNFPGRFSGRQFSNSRSEMNVSTLELGDSALYLCASRTDRGLNEQYFGPGTRLTVT.